These 14 T cell receptor beta chains share one sample of origin, sequenced in a study of cytomegalovirus exposure and HLA in healthy donors. Both 60 Vbeta primers and 13 Jbeta primers went into the PCR. Only in-frame clones appear in the TCRdb table, and some are missing; sequencing was by immunoSEQ multiplex PCR. The sample has approximately 77,000 clones, around 78% seen once. Sequenced material: PBMCs. The receptors here all came from a man aged 35-49 years in good health and CMV-seronegative.

This clone came up a few times. V usage is TRBV4-2 and J usage is TRBJ2-7, with 9 bases fitting TRBD2. Germline V gene lookup returns CDR1 LGHNA and CDR2 YNFKEQ. With V trimmed by 0 bases and J by 6 bases, 6 bases remained unmatched. This CDR3 has 15 amino acids. The CDR3 DNA is TGTGCCAGCAGCCAAGAAAAGGTAGCGGGAGTCGAGCAGTACTTC. It translates to CASSQEKVAGVEQYF.

This clone was observed a single time. The CDR3 nucleotides are TGTGCCAGCAGTGCCCAAGGACAGGGGGGTTCCTACGAGCAGTACTTC. This gives the protein CASSAQGQGGSYEQYF. J is TRBJ2-7 and V is TRBV28; 10 bases fit TRBD1. CDR3 length equals 16 residues. V lost 5 bases to trimming and J lost 1 base; unmatched junction nucleotides: 8. The germline gives CDR1 MDHEN, CDR2 SYDVKM.

The chain carries TRBV6-1 and TRBJ1-2, with TRBD1 as a possible D gene (5 bases). Between the trimmed V and J ends, which lost 2 bases and 8 bases, there was a span of 15 bases. The CDR3 has 14 amino acids. Germline loops: CDR1 MNHNS, CDR2 SASEGT. Written as DNA, the CDR3 is TGTGCCAGCAGTGAAAATACGGCGGGGGGAGGCTACACCTTC. This gives the protein CASSENTAGGGYTF.

The chain combines TRBV13 with TRBJ2-3; 8 bases are a match to TRBD1. Trimming at V came to 4 bases and at J to 0 bases, leaving 6 bases not matched to a gene. The CDR3 covers 16 residues. Germline V gene data show CDR1 as PRHDT and CDR2 as FYEKMQ (reference sequence). This chain's CDR3 is CASSSDRASSTDTQYF. Here the CDR3 DNA reads TGTGCCAGCAGCTCGGACAGGGCTTCAAGCACAGATACGCAGTATTTT.

V is TRBV29-1 and J is TRBJ2-5; TRBD1 matches at 7 bases. Trimming took 4 bases from V and 1 from J; bases not matched to a gene: 9. The germline CDR1 and CDR2 sequences are SQVTM and ANQGSEA. The CDR3 covers 15 residues. The CDR3: CSVATQGQLQETQYF. CDR3 nucleotide sequence: TGCAGCGTTGCTACTCAGGGACAGCTCCAAGAGACCCAGTACTTC.

V is TRBV30 and J is TRBJ1-5, with no clear D. Trimming took 5 bases from V and 8 from J, leaving 16 bases between them. In germline, CDR1 is GTSNPN, CDR2 SVGIG (reference sequence). CDR3 length equals 13 residues. CDR3 sequence: CAWSLAGNKPQHF. The CDR3 bases are TGTGCCTGGTCCCTTGCGGGGAATAAGCCCCAGCATTTT.

V and J are TRBV5-1 and TRBJ1-1; TRBD1 is a possible D gene (5 bases). Germline values: CDR1 SGHRS, CDR2 YFSETQ. The CDR3 spans 16 residues. The V end was cut by 0 bases, the J end by 3 bases, with 15 bases between. In nucleotides, the CDR3 is TGCGCCAGCAGCTTGGGGGGGGAGGGAACCTACACTGAAGCTTTCTTT. This codes for CASSLGGEGTYTEAFF.

V and J are TRBV5-1 and TRBJ2-2; 8 bases match TRBD1. Germline V gene data show CDR1 as SGHRS and CDR2 as YFSETQ. V was clipped by 3 bases and J by 0 bases; unmatched bases: 4. The length of the CDR3 is 16 residues. CDR3 sequence reads: CASSSTGAANTGELFF. In DNA, the CDR3 is TGCGCCAGCAGCTCGACAGGGGCAGCGAACACCGGGGAGCTGTTTTTT.

Concerning this clone: The junction departs from germline at one end; a sequencing error may be responsible. V is TRBV9 and J is TRBJ2-6; 13 bases are a match to TRBD2. The CDR3 contains 18 residues. Germline values: CDR1 SGDLS, CDR2 YYNGEE. CDR3 in DNA: TGTGCCAGCAGCGAGGGACTAGCGGGACCAGCTGGGGCCAACGCCCTGACTTTC. It encodes CASSEGLAGPAGANALTF.

The V call is TRBV14, the J call TRBJ2-1, with 8 bases matching TRBD2. The CDR3 is 15 residues long. Per germline, CDR1 SGHDN and CDR2 FVKESK. Unmatched junction bases numbered 6, after V lost 4 bases and J lost 4 bases. CDR3 in amino acids: CASSLTGTSYNEQFF. The DNA for the CDR3 is TGTGCCAGCAGCCTCACCGGGACTAGTTACAATGAGCAGTTCTTC.

The V call is TRBV30, the J call TRBJ1-1; perhaps TRBD1 as D (6 bases). Trimming pared 3 bases from V and 7 bases from J, leaving 15 bases between. The CDR3 runs 13 residues. CDR1 and CDR2 (germline): GTSNPN, SVGIG (reference sequence). CDR3 coding DNA: TGTGCCTGGAGGGGGTGGACAGAGAATGAAGCTTTCTTT. Its protein is CAWRGWTENEAFF.

This clone has just one count. This sequence joins TRBV2 and TRBJ1-2, with 7 bases matching TRBD1. Germline CDR1 is SNHLY and CDR2 is FYNNEI. The CDR3 sequence is 13 residues long. The V segment lost 5 bases and the J segment 2 bases; nucleotides outside the gene matches: 2. The CDR3 nucleotides are TGTGCCAGCAGTAAGACAGGGAACTATGGCTACACCTTC. This translates into CASSKTGNYGYTF.

The rearrangement uses TRBV28 and TRBJ1-2; unclear D gene. The CDR3 totals 13 residues. Germline-derived CDR1 and CDR2 are MDHEN and SYDVKM. Trimming removed 5 bases from V and 0 bases from J, with 7 bases in between. CDR3 in amino acids: CASSLGTNYGYTF. The DNA for the CDR3 is TGTGCCAGCAGTCTCGGGACTAACTATGGCTACACCTTC.

This clone was recorded a few times. The chain couples TRBV28 to TRBJ2-5, with TRBD1 identical over 7 bases. CDR1 is MDHEN and CDR2 is SYDVKM in the germline V gene. V was pared by 7 bases and J by 1 base, with 6 bases of the junction left unmatched. The CDR3 extends over 14 amino acids. The CDR3 DNA sequence: TGTGCCAGCAAAAGGGGGCAATTCCAAGAGACCCAGTACTTC. Its translation is CASKRGQFQETQYF.